This T cell receptor beta chain came from a study of breast tumors, draining lymph nodes, adjacent tissues. Findings of the study overall: Tumor and nontumor repertoires were significantly more similar in luminal-like than in basal-like breast cancer. Data only fit, rather than demonstrated, lymph node origin of most tumor T cells. Findings are consistent with lymph node origin and intratumoral expansion of most tumor T cells. Tumor TCR diversity was below lymph nodes but above nontumor tissue.

Breast cancer patients provided tissue from their axillary draining lymph nodes. TCRdb reprocessed the multiplex PCR reads via MiXCR and lists one record per CDR3 protein. The profile shows tens of thousands of distinct CDR3 sequences, more than 25% of them singletons. This clonotype has a count of ten or more. Its antigen is not identified. The sequencing sample was made of axillary lymph node tissue. This sequence originates from a female donor with breast cancer. Some clones in this sample may be carry-over from other donors' samples.

CDR3 protein: CASSSFSTDTQYF. DNA of the CDR3: TGTGCCAGCAGTTCATTTAGCACAGATACGCAGTATTTT. This chain uses TRBV12-3 or TRBV12-4 with TRBJ2-3, with D unclear. Trimming took off 4 bases at V and 0 bases at J, with 5 bases between the two ends. The CDR3 contains 13 residues.